The source of this T cell receptor (beta chain) is a study of siplizumab effects on memory and regulatory T cells. The CDR3 runs 13 residues. The V and J ends lost 2 bases and 6 bases respectively, with 10 bases between them. Germline CDR1 SNHLY, CDR2 FYNNEI. The sample holds a few counts of this clone. Sequencing used immunoSEQ multiplex PCR; TCRdb keeps in-frame clones, though not all of them. Among tens of thousands of clones, less than 90% were seen once, and the ten largest hold about 0.35%. The chain uses TRBV2 and TRBJ1-2, with D possibly matching TRBD1 (5 bases). The sequencing input was naive CD8+ T cells sorted from blood. This TCR was recovered from a human donor in good health. The CDR3 DNA reads TGTGCCAGCAGTGAAACAGGAGGGGATGGCTACACCTTC. It codes for CASSETGGDGYTF. Variable domain in full (rest from reference TRBV2 and TRBJ1-2): EPEVTQTPSHQVTQMGQEVILRCVPISNHLYFYWYRQILGQKVEFLVSFYNNEISEKSEIFDDQFSVERPDGSNFTLKIRSTKLEDSAMYFCASSETGGDGYTFGSGTRLTVV.